This T cell receptor (beta chain) came from a study of T cell responses to AZD1222 COVID-19 vaccine. TCRdb's table, derived via immunoSEQ multiplex PCR, lists solely in-frame clones and lacks some. Here the sample spans roughly 150,000 clones, 90% being singletons. On this clone itself: As yet, its antigen is unknown.

Study-level results: Repertoires in all cases were sampled only once the peak T cell response had passed. Clonal diversity was possibly underestimated; the donors were predominantly white British and more often female. Among those given AZD1222, only five to seven were seropositive at baseline. The span of vaccine-associated CD4 TCRs extended across spike, with dominance at 160-218 and 743-854.

The germline CDR1 and CDR2 sequences are MRHNA and SNTAGT. The CDR3 extends over 15 amino acids. J gave up 7 bases and V 0 bases, and 3 bases lay outside the gene matches. The V call is TRBV6-4, the J call TRBJ2-3; 11 bases line up with TRBD2. The sequenced sample was peripheral blood, obtained on day 0 of AZD1222 vaccination. This clonotype originated in an adult in good health. The CDR3 nucleotides read TGTGCCAGCAGTGACTCTAGCGGGAGGGCAAATACGCAGTATTTT. Amino acids: CASSDSSGRANTQYF.